The clone carrying this T cell receptor beta chain was counted only a few times. Its antigen is undetermined. The sample belongs to a study of early T cells in non-severe SARS-CoV-2 infection. Study in general: The sequenced material was bulk RNA from unsorted whole blood, and its chains were unpaired. Overall study results and limits: Anti-spike CD8 responses were favored in VDJdb matching, and private and CD4 specificities were missed.

TCRdb re-derived calls from the 5' RACE reads in MiXCR, one entry per CDR3 protein. The sample consists of around 68,000 distinct CDR3 sequences, over 10% of them appearing once. The sample in question was whole blood, obtained at baseline. The clonotype was recovered from an adult who was a healthcare worker with PCR-confirmed SARS-CoV-2 infection or an uninfected control (not recorded which).

The chain's CDR3 is CASSSDFGNQPQHF. CDR3 in DNA: TGTGCCAGCAGTTCGGACTTCGGCAATCAGCCCCAGCATTTT. The chain has TRBV27 and TRBJ1-5; D remains unclear. Germline CDR1 is MNHEY and CDR2 is SMNVEV (reference sequence). Deletions cut 4 bases from V and 2 bases from J, with 9 bases between. CDR3 length: 14 amino acids.